The 28 T cell receptor beta chains below all came from one sample that was sequenced in a study of beta chain features in type 1 diabetes. The entirety of the isolated RNA underwent reverse transcription, so expressed TCRB transcripts were sequenced. Produced via immunoSEQ multiplex PCR; TCRdb's table is partial and in-frame only. The sample holds roughly 450,000 clones, about an eighth seen once. The sequenced sample was naive CD4+ T cells from blood. These receptors originate from a woman aged 18 to 35 in good health.

This clone was observed a few times. V and J are TRBV30 and TRBJ2-2; 7 nucleotides align to TRBD2. This CDR3 is 15 amino acids long. V trimming: 4 bases; J trimming: 4 bases; junction bases outside the gene matches: 9. The germline CDR1 and CDR2 sequences are GTSNPN and SVGIG (reference sequence). The CDR3, as DNA: TGTGCCTGGAAAGCGGGAAACGGGGCCACCGGGGAGCTGTTTTTT. Amino acids: CAWKAGNGATGELFF. Looking up the rest from reference TRBV30 and TRBJ2-2 gives the full variable domain: SQTIHQWPATLVQPVGSPLSLECTVEGTSNPNLYWYRQAAGRGLQLLFYSVGIGQISSEVPQNLSASRPQDRQFILSSKKLLLSDSGFYLCAWKAGNGATGELFFGEGSRLTVL.

This clone was observed a handful of times. This chain joins TRBV5-1 and TRBJ1-1; 7 bases agree with TRBD1. This CDR3 contains 15 residues. The germline V gene has CDR1 SGHRS and CDR2 YFSETQ. J was trimmed by 0 bases and V by 3 bases; bases with no gene match: 5. The CDR3 is CASSWAGTVNTEAFF. As DNA, the CDR3 is TGCGCCAGCAGCTGGGCCGGGACAGTGAACACTGAAGCTTTCTTT.

The chain is built from TRBV7-9 and TRBJ2-1; D unresolved. The CDR3 sequence is 12 residues long. In germline, CDR1 is SEHNR, CDR2 FQNEAQ (reference sequence). V dropped 4 bases and J dropped 3 bases, with 4 bases sitting between them. Here the CDR3 reads CASSSYYNEQFF. The CDR3 DNA follows: TGTGCCAGCAGCTCGTACTACAATGAGCAGTTCTTC. Filled out from reference TRBV7-9 and TRBJ2-1, the complete variable domain reads DTGVSQNPRHKITKRGQNVTFRCDPISEHNRLYWYRQTLGQGPEFLTYFQNEAQLEKSRLLSDRFSAERPKGSFSTLEIQRTEQGDSAMYLCASSSYYNEQFFGPGTRLTVL.

The V and J genes are TRBV4-1 and TRBJ1-2; weak D call: TRBD1 (6 bases). Germline CDR1 MGHRA, CDR2 YSYEKL. Trimming removed 4 bases at V and 5 bases at J, with 14 bases between. The CDR3 has 14 residues. The CDR3 region has the DNA TGCGCCAGCAGCCTACCCGGGACAAAATATGGCTACACCTTC. Translating it yields CASSLPGTKYGYTF.

This clone was seen more than once but under ten times. J is TRBJ2-1 and V is TRBV5-6, with 14 nucleotides matching TRBD2. This CDR3 region has 18 residues. Germline assignment: CDR1 SGHDT and CDR2 YYEEEE. Trimming cost V 4 bases and J 6 bases; bases outside gene matches: 12. Written as DNA, the CDR3 is TGTGCCAGCAGCCCGGAAGGGACTAGCGGGAGCCATATCAATGAGCAGTTCTTC. It encodes CASSPEGTSGSHINEQFF.

This chain links TRBV30 with TRBJ2-5; D is tentatively TRBD1 or TRBD2 (5 bases each). V was trimmed by 0 bases and J by 4 bases, leaving 9 bases between them. In germline, CDR1 is GTSNPN, CDR2 SVGIG (reference sequence). This CDR3 has 13 amino acids. This CDR3 reads CAWSVSGGETQYF. The CDR3 DNA reads as TGTGCCTGGAGTGTAAGTGGGGGAGAGACCCAGTACTTC.

This clone came up a few times. V usage is TRBV28 and J usage is TRBJ1-6; no reliable D call. Germline lookup yields CDR1 MDHEN and CDR2 SYDVKM. This CDR3 is 15 amino acids long. Trimming took off 2 bases at V and 0 bases at J, with 5 bases between the two ends. Written as DNA, the CDR3 is TGTGCCAGCAGTTTACGAGGCTCCTATAATTCACCCCTCCACTTT. This codes for CASSLRGSYNSPLHF.

There are a few counts of this clone. This rearrangement joins TRBV18 to TRBJ1-3, with a possible D match to TRBD1 (6 bases). V was clipped by 5 bases and J by 0 bases, with 17 bases between them. Germline CDR1 reads KGHSH; CDR2 reads LQKENI. CDR3 length equals 17 residues. CDR3 DNA: TGTGCCAGCTCATCACAGATTGGACAGTCCTCTGGAAACACCATATATTTT. It yields the protein CASSSQIGQSSGNTIYF.

This clone was counted a few times. The chain is built from TRBV28 and TRBJ2-6; maybe TRBD2 (5 bases). Deletions cut 5 bases from V and 1 base from J, with 9 bases between. The CDR3 spans 15 residues. Germline CDR1 is MDHEN and CDR2 is SYDVKM. CDR3 in DNA: TGTGCCAGCAGTACCCCGGGGTCTGGGGCCAACGTCCTGACTTTC. Amino acids: CASSTPGSGANVLTF.

V gene TRBV6-1 combines with J gene TRBJ2-1; tentative D call: TRBD2 (6 bases). The CDR3 is 13 amino acids. CDR1 and CDR2 (germline): MNHNS, SASEGT. Trimming took off 5 bases at V and 7 bases at J, with 12 bases between the two ends. The CDR3 here is CASSPSVGNEQFF. For the CDR3, the DNA is TGTGCCAGCAGTCCTAGCGTTGGTAATGAGCAGTTCTTC.

This clone was observed a handful of times. The chain joins TRBV11-3 to TRBJ2-3; 8 nucleotides align to TRBD2. V gave up 0 bases and J gave up 0 bases; unmatched junction bases: 5. This CDR3 is built from 17 residues. Germline V CDR1 and CDR2: SGHNT, YENEEA. The CDR3 region is CASSLDSAGESTDTQYF. In DNA form, the CDR3 reads TGTGCCAGCAGCTTAGATTCAGCGGGGGAGAGCACAGATACGCAGTATTTT.

J is TRBJ2-7 and V is TRBV5-1; D is possibly TRBD2 (5 bases). The CDR3 has 15 residues. The V and J ends lost 4 bases and 0 bases respectively, with 14 bases between them. Looked up from germline, CDR1 is SGHRS and CDR2 is YFSETQ. The CDR3 bases are TGCGCCAGCAGCCCCCCGAGCGGCCTCTCCTACGAGCAGTACTTC. Translated: CASSPPSGLSYEQYF.

This clone was picked up a small number of times. The V and J genes are TRBV7-9 and TRBJ2-5; 12 positions agree with TRBD2. Germline V gene lookup returns CDR1 SEHNR and CDR2 FQNEAQ (reference sequence). Unmatched junction bases numbered 13, after V lost 2 bases and J lost 3 bases. The CDR3 covers 19 residues. The CDR3 DNA sequence: TGTGCCAGCAGCTTATACGCCCGGGGACTAGCGGGTTTTAAAGAGACCCAGTACTTC. Encoded protein: CASSLYARGLAGFKETQYF.

In its sample, this clone was seen a few times. The chain couples TRBV19 to TRBJ1-6; 7 bases are shared with TRBD1. The CDR3 consists of 14 residues. The V and J ends lost 3 bases and 7 bases, in that order; junction bases with no gene match: 3. The germline gives CDR1 LNHDA, CDR2 SQIVND (reference sequence). The chain's CDR3 is CASSIPGQNSPLHF. In DNA form, the CDR3 reads TGTGCCAGTAGTATTCCGGGACAGAATTCACCCCTCCACTTT.

CDR3 region: CASSWGRELYNEQFF. In DNA form, the CDR3 reads TGTGCCAGCAGTTGGGGGCGGGAGTTGTACAATGAGCAGTTCTTC. The chain is built from TRBV27 and TRBJ2-1; a weak D match, TRBD2 (7 bases). Trimming took 4 bases from V and 4 from J, leaving 14 bases between them. The CDR3 runs 15 residues. Germline CDR1 MNHEY, CDR2 SMNVEV (reference sequence).

This chain uses TRBV7-9 with TRBJ2-7; the D is unclear. V was shortened by 1 base and J by 5 bases, with 9 bases between the two germline ends. Germline values: CDR1 SEHNR, CDR2 FQNEAQ (reference sequence). The CDR3 has 13 residues. The DNA of the CDR3 is TGTGCCAGCAGCTTAGATGGGAAAGACGAGCAGTACGTC. Residues: CASSLDGKDEQYV.

This clone was observed a handful of times. The chain is built from TRBV27 and TRBJ1-2, with a tentative D call TRBD1 (5 bases). Trimming left V 5 bases short and J 4 bases short, with 14 bases between. The CDR3 contains 14 residues. Germline V gives CDR1 MNHEY, CDR2 SMNVEV (reference sequence). The CDR3 coding sequence is TGTGCCAGCAGTACGGGGCAGGGCACCTATGGCTACACCTTC. Amino acid sequence: CASSTGQGTYGYTF.

The V gene is TRBV7-2, the J gene TRBJ2-7; D unclear. Germline V gene lookup returns CDR1 SGHTA and CDR2 FQGNSA. With 5 bases removed from V and 4 bases from J, the gap between germline ends came to 12 bases. This CDR3 region has 13 residues. Written as DNA, the CDR3 is TGTGCCAGCAGCCCCCATGGGCGGTACGAGCAGTACGTC. This sequence encodes CASSPHGRYEQYV.

This clone was observed a handful of times. This chain uses TRBV2 with TRBJ2-3; 8 positions match TRBD2. Germline CDR1 reads SNHLY; CDR2 reads FYNNEI. J was trimmed by 6 bases and V by 6 bases; bases with no gene match: 8. The CDR3 spans 14 residues. The CDR3 here is CASRDGLAWDTQYF. CDR3 DNA: TGTGCCAGCAGAGACGGACTAGCCTGGGATACGCAGTATTTT. Based on the CDR3 plus reference TRBV2 and TRBJ2-3, the full variable domain is EPEVTQTPSHQVTQMGQEVILRCVPISNHLYFYWYRQILGQKVEFLVSFYNNEISEKSEIFDDQFSVERPDGSNFTLKIRSTKLEDSAMYFCASRDGLAWDTQYFGPGTRLTVL.

This clone showed up many times. This sequence joins TRBV29-1 and TRBJ2-1; TRBD2 aligns across 12 bases. Trimming removed 5 bases from V and 6 bases from J; junction bases left unmatched: 11. The CDR3 has 16 residues. Germline V gives CDR1 SQVTM, CDR2 ANQGSEA. CDR3: CSVPKTSGSIVNEQFF. The CDR3 DNA is TGCAGCGTTCCAAAGACTAGCGGGAGCATCGTCAATGAGCAGTTCTTC.

This clone was observed once. The chain is built from TRBV27 and TRBJ2-1; D ambiguous. The V end was cut by 3 bases, the J end by 0 bases, with 6 bases between. Germline assignment: CDR1 MNHEY and CDR2 SMNVEV (reference sequence). This CDR3 spans 14 amino acids. CDR3: CASSFKSSYNEQFF. The CDR3 nucleotides read TGTGCCAGCAGTTTCAAGAGCTCCTACAATGAGCAGTTCTTC.

This chain links TRBV2 with TRBJ2-1, with TRBD2 matching 8 bases. Germline trimming cut 8 bases from V and 12 bases from J; bases unmatched to any gene: 9. This CDR3 comprises 12 residues. Germline CDR1 reads SNHLY; CDR2 reads FYNNEI. CDR3 sequence (DNA): TGTGCCAGCGAAAAAGAAGCGGGAGTGCAGTTCTTC. Translating gives CASEKEAGVQFF.

The chain joins TRBV19 to TRBJ2-7; D gene unclear. Germline V gene lookup returns CDR1 LNHDA and CDR2 SQIVND (reference sequence). Trimming removed 4 bases at V and 0 bases at J, with 16 bases between. The CDR3 runs 16 residues. CDR3: CASSSSHRTPSYEQYF. The CDR3, as DNA: TGTGCCAGTAGTAGTTCCCACAGAACCCCCTCCTACGAGCAGTACTTC.

This clone was found a few times. The chain combines TRBV5-1 with TRBJ2-5, with 9 positions matching TRBD2. The CDR3 length is 15 residues. Germline V gene lookup returns CDR1 SGHRS and CDR2 YFSETQ. The trim removed 0 bases at V and 5 bases at J, leaving 5 bases unmatched. The CDR3 sequence: CASSLVAGGKETQYF. CDR3 bases: TGCGCCAGCAGCTTGGTTGCGGGAGGGAAGGAGACCCAGTACTTC. The variable domain in full, completed from reference TRBV5-1 and TRBJ2-5, reads KAGVTQTPRYLIKTRGQQVTLSCSPISGHRSVSWYQQTPGQGLQFLFEYFSETQRNKGNFPGRFSGRQFSNSRSEMNVSTLELGDSALYLCASSLVAGGKETQYFGPGTRLLVL.

This clone turned up a few times. V usage is TRBV5-1 and J usage is TRBJ2-1; D remains ambiguous. CDR3 length: 13 amino acids. Trimming left V 2 bases short and J 2 bases short, with 5 bases between. Germline V gene data show CDR1 as SGHRS and CDR2 as YFSETQ. The CDR3 loop reads CASSFRPYNEQFF. CDR3 DNA: TGCGCCAGCAGCTTTCGTCCCTACAATGAGCAGTTCTTC. The full variable domain, in which reference TRBV5-1 and TRBJ2-1 provide the parts outside the CDR3, is KAGVTQTPRYLIKTRGQQVTLSCSPISGHRSVSWYQQTPGQGLQFLFEYFSETQRNKGNFPGRFSGRQFSNSRSEMNVSTLELGDSALYLCASSFRPYNEQFFGPGTRLTVL.

This clone was counted between two and nine times. The V call is TRBV18, the J call TRBJ1-2; TRBD1 is a possible D gene (5 bases). There are 13 residues in the CDR3. The germline V gene has CDR1 KGHSH and CDR2 LQKENI. The germline V and J ends were trimmed by 3 bases and 7 bases, with 12 bases remaining between them. The CDR3 bases are TGTGCCAGCTCACCGCCCCAGGGAGGTGGCTACACCTTC. Protein product: CASSPPQGGGYTF.

The chain links TRBV13 to TRBJ2-7; 12 bases line up with TRBD2. The CDR3 consists of 18 residues. Per germline, CDR1 PRHDT and CDR2 FYEKMQ (reference sequence). V was pared by 4 bases and J by 0 bases, with 10 bases of the junction left unmatched. DNA of the CDR3: TGTGCCAGCAGCTCTGTTCTAGCGGGAGGGCCCCGCTCCTACGAGCAGTACTTC. This encodes CASSSVLAGGPRSYEQYF.

The V call is TRBV4-2, the J call TRBJ2-1; possibly TRBD1 for D (6 bases). Germline V gene lookup returns CDR1 LGHNA and CDR2 YNFKEQ. With 4 bases removed from V and 2 bases from J, the gap between germline ends came to 9 bases. There are 14 residues in the CDR3. The CDR3 coding sequence is TGTGCCAGCAGCCTGGGACAAACCTACAATGAGCAGTTCTTC. It encodes CASSLGQTYNEQFF.